This T cell receptor beta chain was recovered during a study of T cells in Graves' hyperthyroidism and ophthalmopathy. This clonotype was counted at least ten times. Its specificity is unknown. Patients with uncontrolled infections, other autoimmune diseases, pregnancy or lactation were excluded. Clinical symptoms, serum thyroxine, TRAb, thyroid ultrasound and orbital computed tomography established diagnosis. PBMCs stemmed from over 7.5 ml fresh peripheral blood. Overall study results and limits: A median about 6 months before onset, the model predicted ophthalmopathy.

RNA transcripts served as the template for amplifying TCR beta CDR3 regions. The TCR CDR3 first-round RT-PCR relied on the HTBI primer set. Each CDR3 protein is one row after TCRdb ran MiXCR on the multiplex PCR reads. The sample includes around 500,000 distinct CDR3 sequences, approximately 16% of them seen just once. The TCR comes from a woman between 25 and 40 years old with Graves' ophthalmopathy. Sample: blood.

CDR3 sequence: CASSLTPMGQGGYNEQFF. In DNA form, the CDR3 reads TGTGCCAGCAGCTTAACCCCTATGGGACAGGGAGGGTACAATGAGCAGTTCTTC. The V call is TRBV7-3, the J call TRBJ2-1, with 9 bases that match TRBD1. Germline CDR1 is SGHTA and CDR2 is FQGTGA. V lost 0 bases, J lost 4 bases, and 10 bases stayed unmatched. This CDR3 spans 18 amino acids.